This passage covers 7 T cell receptor beta chains from one sample sequenced in a study of blood T cell repertoires in COVID-19. Sequenced by immunoSEQ multiplex PCR; TCRdb stores in-frame clones only, minus some. Seen here are hundreds of thousands of clones, roughly 90% observed once, and the top ten hold approximately 7.3%. Sequenced: peripheral blood. All receptors derive from a woman aged 70-85 years with COVID-19, enrolled during active disease.

The rearrangement uses TRBV19 and TRBJ1-2; maybe TRBD1 (5 bases). Germline-derived CDR1 and CDR2 are LNHDA and SQIVND (reference sequence). V dropped 3 bases and J dropped 0 bases, with 17 bases sitting between them. The CDR3 is made up of 17 amino acids. The CDR3 loop is CASSIMGGGTTNYGYTF. Written as DNA, the CDR3 is TGTGCCAGTAGTATTATGGGCGGAGGGACTACTAACTATGGCTACACCTTC. Using reference TRBV19 and TRBJ1-2 for the parts outside the CDR3, the full variable domain is DGGITQSPKYLFRKEGQNVTLSCEQNLNHDAMYWYRQDPGQGLRLIYYSQIVNDFQKGDIAEGYSVSREKKESFPLTVTSAQKNPTAFYLCASSIMGGGTTNYGYTFGSGTRLTVV.

This rearrangement joins TRBV3-1 (or the pseudogene TRBV3-2) to TRBJ1-1; TRBD1 agrees at 10 bases. After removal of 7 bases from V and 7 bases from J, the junction contained 18 bases not matched to a gene. CDR1 is LGHDT, CDR2 YNNKEL, per germline (reference sequence). The CDR3 is made up of 17 amino acids. CDR3 in DNA: TGTGCCAGCATTCATAAGAATACAGACAGGGGGCTGAATGAAGCTTTCTTT. Translation gives CASIHKNTDRGLNEAFF.

J is TRBJ1-2 and V is TRBV10-3; TRBD1 aligns across 7 bases. This CDR3 has 13 amino acids. Germline assignment: CDR1 ENHRY and CDR2 SYGVKD. The ends lost 6 bases at V and 5 bases at J; junction bases unmatched: 6. The CDR3 sequence: CAIRTGIGYGYTF. CDR3 sequence (DNA): TGTGCCATCAGGACAGGGATAGGGTATGGCTACACCTTC.

This chain connects TRBV28 to TRBJ1-3; the D gene is possibly TRBD1 (5 bases). The V end lost 3 bases, the J end lost 0 bases, and 15 bases lay between the germline ends. Germline CDR1 and CDR2: MDHEN and SYDVKM. This CDR3 region has 17 residues. In DNA, the CDR3 is TGTGCCAGCAGTTTGACCCCTCCGGGGGGCTCTGGAAACACCATATATTTT. Its protein product is CASSLTPPGGSGNTIYF.

The chain has TRBV7-9 and TRBJ2-5, with D possibly matching TRBD2 (6 bases). Trimming left V 4 bases short and J 1 base short, with 22 bases between. Germline CDR1 reads SEHNR; CDR2 reads FQNEAQ (reference sequence). The CDR3 runs 18 residues. DNA for the CDR3: TGTGCCAGCAGCTCTGGGACTGACAGTTCAAGTCTCCAAGAGACCCAGTACTTC. Amino acid sequence: CASSSGTDSSSLQETQYF.

The chain has TRBV12-3 or TRBV12-4 and TRBJ2-2, with D unresolved. The CDR3 length is 12 residues. Trimming left V 7 bases short and J 7 bases short, with 10 bases between. This CDR3 is CASIVGYGELFF. The DNA for the CDR3 is TGTGCCAGCATAGTCGGGTACGGGGAGCTGTTTTTT.

The chain couples TRBV5-6 to TRBJ1-1; 7 bases align to TRBD1. This CDR3 comprises 15 residues. With V trimmed by 1 base and J by 1 base, 4 bases remained unmatched. Germline assignment: CDR1 SGHDT and CDR2 YYEEEE. Here the CDR3 reads CASSLIRDRNTEAFF. For the CDR3, the DNA is TGTGCCAGCAGCTTGATCCGGGACAGGAACACTGAAGCTTTCTTT. Full variable domain (missing parts from reference TRBV5-6 and TRBJ1-1): DAGVTQSPTHLIKTRGQQVTLRCSPKSGHDTVSWYQQALGQGPQFIFQYYEEEERQRGNFPDRFSGHQFPNYSSELNVNALLLGDSALYLCASSLIRDRNTEAFFGQGTRLTVV.